These 25 T cell receptor beta chains originate from one sample sequenced in a study of blood T cells in healthy people across ages. Alongside a J-beta primer mix, a sample-barcoded 5' primer served in a second PCR lasting roughly 6 to 11 cycles. TCRdb redid the calling of the 5' RACE reads with MiXCR, one entry per CDR3 protein. This table has hundreds of thousands of distinct CDR3 sequences, 44% appearing once. Sequencing was performed on blood. The receptor set was obtained from a man aged 60 to 69 in good health.

The chain links TRBV18 to TRBJ1-5, with 8 positions matching TRBD1. CDR1 and CDR2 from the germline V gene are KGHSH and LQKENI. The V gene end was trimmed by 1 base and the J gene end by 2 bases; junction bases not matched to a gene: 1. This CDR3 contains 15 residues. CDR3 in DNA: TGTGCCAGCTCACCACTGACAGGGGGCAATCAGCCCCAGCATTTT. Amino acid sequence: CASSPLTGGNQPQHF.

This clonotype was seen a handful of times. The chain links TRBV28 to TRBJ2-7; 8 bases are shared with TRBD1. Germline CDR1 and CDR2: MDHEN and SYDVKM. The V gene end was trimmed by 7 bases and the J gene end by 4 bases; junction bases not matched to a gene: 6. The CDR3 has 13 residues. CDR3 amino acids: CASTGGLWYEQYF. Here the CDR3 DNA reads TGTGCCAGCACAGGGGGCCTATGGTACGAGCAGTACTTC. The full variable domain, with the rest looked up from reference TRBV28 and TRBJ2-7, is DVKVTQSSRYLVKRTGEKVFLECVQDMDHENMFWYRQDPGLGLRLIYFSYDVKMKEKGDIPEGYSVSREKKERFSLILESASTNQTSMYLCASTGGLWYEQYFGPGTRLTVT.

The rearrangement links TRBV29-1 to TRBJ2-5; 8 bases line up with TRBD1. Germline trimming cut 8 bases from V and 0 bases from J; bases unmatched to any gene: 5. The CDR3 runs to 13 residues. Germline CDR1 is SQVTM and CDR2 is ANQGSEA. Here the CDR3 DNA reads TGCAGCTATACAGGGGGGTACCAAGAGACCCAGTACTTC. As protein: CSYTGGYQETQYF.

In its sample, this clonotype was seen a few times. The chain carries TRBV5-1 and TRBJ1-4, with D maybe TRBD1 (6 bases). This CDR3 has 15 amino acids. CDR1 and CDR2 (germline): SGHRS, YFSETQ. With 5 bases removed from V and 5 bases from J, the gap between germline ends came to 16 bases. CDR3 nucleotides: TGCGCCAGCAGGCGAACAGGGTCGATAAATGAAAAACTGTTTTTT. Its protein is CASRRTGSINEKLFF.

J is TRBJ2-3 and V is TRBV10-3; 8 bases align to TRBD2. The trim removed 4 bases at V and 2 bases at J, leaving 5 bases unmatched. The CDR3 extends over 15 amino acids. Germline lookup yields CDR1 ENHRY and CDR2 SYGVKD. CDR3 bases: TGTGCCATCAGTGGCCAGCGGGGGACCACAGATACGCAGTATTTT. Protein sequence: CAISGQRGTTDTQYF.

At least ten counts were recorded for this clonotype. The rearrangement joins TRBV10-3 to TRBJ2-3; 8 bases are shared with TRBD1. Germline V lookup: CDR1 ENHRY, CDR2 SYGVKD. The V segment lost 5 bases and the J segment 1 base; nucleotides outside the gene matches: 5. This CDR3 spans 15 amino acids. Here the CDR3 reads CAISPSGQGTDTQYF. CDR3 nucleotides: TGTGCCATCAGTCCGTCGGGACAGGGCACAGATACGCAGTATTTT.

In this sample, this clonotype turned up many times. A clone one base away is much larger, so this may be a read error. This chain connects TRBV6-1 to TRBJ2-7; 11 bases are shared with TRBD2. V lost 4 bases, J lost 4 bases, and 6 bases stayed unmatched. The CDR3 length is 15 residues. CDR1 is MNHNS, CDR2 SASEGT, per germline. DNA for the CDR3: TGTGCCAGCAGTGTGGCGGGACTAGCGGTTTACGAGCAGTACTTC. Its translation: CASSVAGLAVYEQYF.

In this sample, this clonotype turned up a few times. The rearrangement links TRBV13 to TRBJ1-2; a weak D match, TRBD1 (6 bases). This CDR3 contains 17 residues. The V gene's germline CDR1 is PRHDT and CDR2 FYEKMQ (reference sequence). V was cut by 5 bases and J by 6 bases, with 25 bases left in between. CDR3 region: CASSPLPGLTGLNGYTF. The DNA of the CDR3 is TGTGCCAGCAGCCCCCTCCCCGGGCTCACAGGGTTGAATGGCTACACCTTC.

Points on this clonotype: The junction shows a germline mismatch at one end, possibly a read error. The chain is built from TRBV7-2 and TRBJ2-4; D perhaps matches TRBD1 (6 bases). CDR1 SGHTA and CDR2 FQGNSA come from the germline V gene. The CDR3 has 17 residues. The CDR3 loop is CAGSLRRSGAVQNIQYF. Written as DNA, the CDR3 is TGTGCCGGCAGCTTAAGAAGGTCAGGGGCTGTCCAAAACATTCAGTACTTC.

This clonotype was detected a few times. The chain is built from TRBV20-1 and TRBJ1-2, with TRBD1 as a possible D gene (6 bases). CDR3 length: 14 residues. Per germline, CDR1 DFQATT and CDR2 SNEGSKA (reference sequence). The V end lost 4 bases, the J end lost 3 bases, and 15 bases lay between the germline ends. In nucleotides, the CDR3 is TGCAGTGCTATAACCGGGGGCGAAGACTATGGCTACACCTTC. It translates to CSAITGGEDYGYTF.

V usage is TRBV20-1 and J usage is TRBJ2-3; D is perhaps TRBD2 (5 bases). The CDR3 is 18 residues long. Trimming removed 0 bases at V and 0 bases at J, with 19 bases between. CDR1 and CDR2 from the germline V gene are DFQATT and SNEGSKA (reference sequence). The CDR3 loop reads CSARDSDEAPASTDTQYF. CDR3 nucleotide sequence: TGCAGTGCTAGAGATAGCGACGAGGCACCGGCTAGCACAGATACGCAGTATTTT.

The chain carries TRBV20-1 and TRBJ2-7; 8 bases map to TRBD2. Germline values: CDR1 DFQATT, CDR2 SNEGSKA (reference sequence). J lost 5 bases, V lost 4 bases, and 10 bases had no gene match. This CDR3 has 14 residues. CDR3 sequence reads: CSANPGSGGDEQYF. CDR3 nucleotides: TGCAGTGCTAACCCCGGGTCGGGAGGGGACGAGCAGTACTTC.

The J gene is TRBJ2-4, the V gene TRBV12-3 or TRBV12-4, with D possibly being TRBD2 (6 bases). TRBJ2-7 explains the end of the DNA better; the J call may be wrong. There are 13 residues in the CDR3. CDR3 nucleotides: TGTGCCAGCAGCGTGACTGGCGGGGACGAGCAGTACTTC. Amino acids: CASSVTGGDEQYF.

In regard to this clonotype: This may be a read error, as it is one base from a much larger clone. The V gene is TRBV28, the J gene TRBJ1-1; D is uncertain. Germline values: CDR1 MDHEN, CDR2 SYDVKM. CDR3 length: 14 amino acids. With 3 bases removed from V and 4 bases from J, the gap between germline ends came to 12 bases. The CDR3 loop is CASSFALGSTEAFF. In DNA form, the CDR3 reads TGTGCCAGCAGTTTTGCCCTTGGGAGCACTGAAGCTTTCTTT.

The chain uses TRBV6-1 and TRBJ1-4, with a possible D match to TRBD1 (6 bases). CDR3 length: 14 amino acids. Germline values: CDR1 MNHNS, CDR2 SASEGT. V was trimmed by 6 bases and J by 5 bases, leaving 13 bases between them. Written as DNA, the CDR3 is TGTGCCAGCAGCCCGGGGGCCTTCAATGAAAAACTGTTTTTT. This sequence encodes CASSPGAFNEKLFF.

The chain recombines TRBV21-1 with TRBJ1-1; TRBD1 was called by the table and not checked on the DNA. TRBV21-1 is marked as a pseudogene. This CDR3 comprises 14 residues. CDR3 protein: CARPNWGQNTEAFF. CDR3 in DNA: TGTGCCAGACCTAATTGGGGACAGAACACTGAAGCTTTCTTT.

The J gene is TRBJ1-1, the V gene TRBV7-8, with D possibly matching TRBD1 (5 bases). The CDR3 sequence is 14 residues long. The V end lost 3 bases, the J end lost 3 bases, and 11 bases lay between the germline ends. Looked up from germline, CDR1 is SGHVS and CDR2 is FQNEAQ. This CDR3 is CASSLTRDYTEAFF. CDR3 DNA sequence: TGTGCCAGCAGCTTGACCCGGGACTACACTGAAGCTTTCTTT.

This clonotype was counted a few times. CDR3 nucleotides: TGCGCCAGCAGCCGCCGGGACAGGGACCACGAGCAGTACTTC. Protein sequence: CASSRRDRDHEQYF. The rearrangement uses TRBV4-1 and TRBJ2-5, with 9 bases identical to TRBD1. The end of the DNA fits TRBJ2-7 better, so the J call may be wrong. The V gene's germline CDR1 is MGHRA and CDR2 YSYEKL. The length of the CDR3 is 14 residues.

V usage is TRBV6-4 and J usage is TRBJ2-7; possible D gene TRBD2, 5 bases. V gave up 6 bases and J gave up 1 base, with 22 bases separating them. Germline assignment: CDR1 MRHNA and CDR2 SNTAGT. The CDR3 sequence is 17 residues long. The CDR3 sequence is CASSKVSGSLGSYEQYF. CDR3 coding DNA: TGTGCCAGCAGCAAAGTCTCGGGGTCCTTAGGATCCTACGAGCAGTACTTC.

V gene TRBV2 combines with J gene TRBJ2-7, with D perhaps matching TRBD2 (6 bases). V dropped 6 bases and J dropped 4 bases, with 22 bases sitting between them. From germline, CDR1 is SNHLY and CDR2 FYNNEI. The CDR3 is 16 amino acids. This chain's CDR3 is CASRAINAGPIYEQYF. The DNA of the CDR3 is TGTGCCAGCAGGGCAATAAACGCGGGACCAATATACGAGCAGTACTTC.

This clonotype was seen just once. V and J are TRBV30 and TRBJ2-7; D is possibly TRBD1 (7 bases). This CDR3 spans 13 amino acids. The germline V and J ends were trimmed by 2 bases and 6 bases, with 14 bases remaining between them. Per the germline V gene, CDR1 is GTSNPN and CDR2 is SVGIG (reference sequence). CDR3 bases: TGTGCCTGGAGTCCGACAGGGACTCGCGAGCAGTACTTC. Amino acid sequence: CAWSPTGTREQYF.

The DNA for the CDR3 is TGTGCCAGCACCCTGGGGGGCGGGGTTTGGAATGAGCAGTTCTTC. Amino acids: CASTLGGGVWNEQFF. This chain links TRBV7-2 with TRBJ2-1; D may match TRBD1 or TRBD2 (6 bases each). The germline V gene has CDR1 SGHTA and CDR2 FQGNSA. Trimming left V 7 bases short and J 7 bases short, with 20 bases between. The CDR3 is 15 amino acids.

V is TRBV20-1 and J is TRBJ2-7; D is possibly TRBD1 (5 bases). The CDR3 covers 14 residues. The V and J ends lost 2 bases and 2 bases respectively, with 13 bases between them. Germline CDR1 reads DFQATT; CDR2 reads SNEGSKA (reference sequence). CDR3 sequence: CSARYPRGPYEQYF. CDR3 bases: TGCAGTGCTAGATACCCAAGGGGCCCCTACGAGCAGTACTTC.

This chain connects TRBV6-5 to TRBJ1-4; 8 nucleotides align to TRBD1. Per germline, CDR1 MNHEY and CDR2 SVGAGI. The junction had 1 base not matched to a gene; V was cut back by 0 bases and J by 4 bases. This CDR3 region has 15 residues. CDR3 region: CASSYSTGVNEKLFF. The CDR3 DNA is TGTGCCAGCAGTTACTCGACAGGGGTTAATGAAAAACTGTTTTTT.

Points on this clonotype: This clone may be a read error of a much larger clone one base away. V gene TRBV4-3 combines with J gene TRBJ1-5; D might be TRBD1 (5 bases). The CDR3 length is 16 residues. Germline V gene lookup returns CDR1 LGHNA and CDR2 YSLEER. For the CDR3, the DNA is TGCGCCAGCGGCCAAGATATAGCAGGGCCCAATCAGCCCCAGCATTTT. It is translated as CASGQDIAGPNQPQHF.